This T cell receptor beta chain was documented in a study of CD8+CD57+ T cells in acquired aplastic anemia. Study in general: DNA recovered from sorted CD4+ and CD8+ cells had a mean of approximately 3.2 ug. Study-level points and caveats: There were approximately 27 CD8+ CDR3 sequences that occurred in both patients and controls.

The ends were cut back, 5 bases at V and 3 bases at J, with 14 bases in the middle. CDR1 and CDR2 (germline): MNHNS, SASEGT. CDR3 size: 14 residues. Before being chosen for sequencing, patients had shown CD8+CD57+ cell expansion by flow cytometry. The diagnosis in all patients was severe acquired aplastic anemia. TCR beta VDJ and CDR3 profiles were obtained from a genomic DNA template. TCRdb re-called the reads with MiXCR, one entry per CDR3 protein. The sample holds about 180,000 distinct CDR3 sequences; about 50% are singletons and the top ten take over 10%. This clonotype was seen many times. Antigen unknown.

Sequenced material: sorted CD4+, CD8+, or CD8+CD57+ T cells (not recorded which) from PBMCs. The chain uses TRBV6-1 and TRBJ2-7, with D perhaps matching TRBD1 (5 bases). The clonotype originates from a human donor with aplastic anemia. CDR3 in amino acids: CASSFDSLNYEQYF. DNA for the CDR3: TGTGCCAGCAGTTTTGACAGTCTTAACTACGAGCAGTACTTC.